The clone carrying this T cell receptor (beta chain) was counted at least ten times. Its specificity is unknown. TCR beta CDR3 regions were amplified from RNA. Using the HTBI primer set, a first-round RT-PCR was run on the TCR CDR3. TCRdb analysed the multiplex PCR reads with MiXCR anew, one entry per CDR3 protein. Among about 360,000 distinct CDR3 sequences, less than 15% were seen once, and the ten largest hold 9.2%. This CDR3 spans 13 amino acids. Germline values: CDR1 MDHEN, CDR2 SYDVKM. The V and J ends lost 2 bases and 6 bases respectively, with 11 bases between them. The sample belongs to a study of T cells in Graves' hyperthyroidism and ophthalmopathy. At the level of the study: Peripheral blood collection took place at initial diagnosis, before any treatment.

Uncontrolled infection, other autoimmune disease, pregnancy or lactation led to exclusion. Study conclusions and caveats: Clonotypes that were expanded in thyroid above 0.001 mostly appeared in blood too. The model identified upcoming ophthalmopathy a median about 7.1 months ahead of onset.

The specimen was blood. This chain connects TRBV28 to TRBJ2-7; the D is unclear. The TCR sequence derives from a woman between 18 and 29 years old with Graves' hyperthyroidism. CDR3 DNA sequence: TGTGCCAGCAGTTTAAATTGGCAGACCGAGCAGTACTTC. Amino acids: CASSLNWQTEQYF. Supplemented by reference TRBV28 and TRBJ2-7, the full variable domain reads DVKVTQSSRYLVKRTGEKVFLECVQDMDHENMFWYRQDPGLGLRLIYFSYDVKMKEKGDIPEGYSVSREKKERFSLILESASTNQTSMYLCASSLNWQTEQYFGPGTRLTVT.